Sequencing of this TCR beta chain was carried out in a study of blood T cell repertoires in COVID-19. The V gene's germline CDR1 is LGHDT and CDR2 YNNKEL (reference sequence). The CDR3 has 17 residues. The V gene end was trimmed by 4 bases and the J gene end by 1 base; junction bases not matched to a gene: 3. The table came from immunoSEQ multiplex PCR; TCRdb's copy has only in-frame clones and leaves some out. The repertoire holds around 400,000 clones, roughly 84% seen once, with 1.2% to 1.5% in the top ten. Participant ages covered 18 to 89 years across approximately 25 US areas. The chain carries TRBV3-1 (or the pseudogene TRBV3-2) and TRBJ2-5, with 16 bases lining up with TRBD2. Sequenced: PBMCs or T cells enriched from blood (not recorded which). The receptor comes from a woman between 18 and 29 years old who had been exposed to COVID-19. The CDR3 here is CASSRGLAGGTQETQYF. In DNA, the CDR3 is TGTGCCAGCAGCCGGGGACTAGCGGGAGGGACCCAAGAGACCCAGTACTTC.